This T cell receptor (beta chain) was recorded in a study of control samples from healthy donors and cancer patients. Sequencing was performed with immunoSEQ multiplex PCR; in TCRdb, only in-frame clones are kept and a portion is missing. Among about 130,000 clones, just over 90% were seen once, and the ten largest hold more than 1.5%. Trimming pared 3 bases from V and 7 bases from J, leaving 7 bases between. CDR1 MDHEN and CDR2 SYDVKM come from the germline V gene. The CDR3 length is 12 residues. The V and J genes are TRBV28 and TRBJ1-3; TRBD1 is a possible D gene (6 bases). The sample taken for sequencing was PBMCs. The clonotype comes from a man aged 45-65 years with head and neck cancer. Here the CDR3 DNA reads TGTGCCAGCAGTTTGACAGGCAACACCATATATTTT. Protein product: CASSLTGNTIYF.